This TCR beta chain was recorded in a study of T cells after posttransplantation cyclophosphamide. Only in-frame clones appear in the TCRdb table, and some are missing; sequencing was by immunoSEQ multiplex PCR. The sample holds around 30,000 clones, roughly 90% seen once. Study-wide findings and caveats: TRB overlap between skin or GI tissue T cells and blood was limited. After PTCy, TRB diversity resembled that of CNI/methotrexate controls. Later blood repertoires were often dominated by clones from the donor CD8+ memory compartment.

Regarding this clone: Antigen: not known.

This CDR3 comprises 14 residues. V shed 7 bases and J 2 bases; nucleotides not matched to a gene: 5. Germline V gene data show CDR1 as MNHNS and CDR2 as SASEGT. The rearrangement uses TRBV6-1 and TRBJ1-1, with 9 bases fitting TRBD1. Material: PBMCs. The sequence was obtained from a woman aged 35 to 49 with a blood cancer, CMV-positive, and with a related stem cell donor. CDR3: CASKGQGLNTEAFF. For the CDR3, the DNA is TGTGCCAGCAAGGGACAGGGTCTAAACACTGAAGCTTTCTTT.